This T cell receptor (beta chain) is drawn from a study of Ad26.COV2.S vaccination and SARS-CoV-2 variants. V lost 3 bases and J 5 bases, leaving 13 bases between the germline ends. Germline V CDR1 and CDR2: MNHEY, SMNVEV (reference sequence). There are 14 residues in the CDR3. This table comes from immunoSEQ multiplex PCR, and its TCRdb copy is limited to in-frame clones, with some not included. The sample holds approximately 420,000 clones, 85% to 90% seen once. Treatment here: 15 to 20 received Ad26.COV2.S at low or high dose, single or two shots; about five received placebo; per-sample allocation not given. Sampling happened 63 days after the first vaccine or placebo injection.

This receptor was obtained from a person between 18 and 65 years old who received the Ad26.COV2.S COVID-19 vaccine or a placebo. This sequence joins TRBV27 and TRBJ2-5; D perhaps matches TRBD2 (7 bases). Sequenced here: peripheral blood, sampled in a trial of Ad26.COV2.S vaccine versus placebo. This chain's CDR3 is CASSLVGGLETQYF. CDR3 bases: TGTGCCAGCAGTTTGGTCGGGGGGCTCGAGACCCAGTACTTC.